This record looks at one T cell receptor (beta chain) sequence and its context. Its specific antigen is unknown. No per-base quality is available; no much larger clone lies one base away. Sequences KGHSH (CDR1) and LQKENI (CDR2) are obtained from the germline V gene. A distance of 17 bases separates the germline ends of V and J, which lose 3 bases and 0 bases respectively. The CDR3 runs 18 amino acids, cysteine and phenylalanine included. This entry keeps only the CDR3 DNA: 54 bases, framed from base 1. The sample comes from a study of CD4+ T cells in melanoma (dated by TCRdb to 2022 to 2024). Study-wide context: The study investigated neoantigen-specific CD4+ T cells in human melanoma.

Findings and caveats that apply to the study as a whole: The report described a correlation between neoantigen-specific CD4+ T cells and the function of CD8+ T cells, macrophages and B cells. Neoantigen-specific CD4+ T cells in melanoma were reported to show diverse differentiation states.

The library was built by means of the immunoSEQ multiplex PCR assay. Drawn from immuneACCESS, this table holds only the in-frame rearrangements with V and J called that TCRdb kept. Clones are partly lost; checked studies trace under half to an unresolved V gene and leave the rest unexplained. The sample includes 9,900 or so clones, with 55% to 75% observed a single time. The ten top clones hold less than 15% of the sample. Patients with melanoma were used as donors. The specimen was cells from a culture (not recorded whether cultured in vitro). The clonotype comes from a human donor with melanoma. The sequence links TRBV18 to TRBJ2-2; the D gene remains uncertain. The CDR3 reads CASSPVLVNPSNTGELFF. The nucleotides are TGTGCCAGCTCACCCGTTCTAGTAAACCCCTCGAACACCGGGGAGCTGTTTTTT. With the rest looked up from the reference TRBV18 and TRBJ2-2 genes rather than sequenced, the full variable domain is NAGVMQNPRHLVRRRGQEARLRCSPMKGHSHVYWYRQLPEEGLKFMVYLQKENIIDESGMPKERFSAEFPKEGPSILRIQQVVRGDSAAYFCASSPVLVNPSNTGELFFGEGSRLTVL.